Included here is one T cell receptor (beta chain) sequence, with context. The junction had 9 bases not matched to a gene; V was cut back by 1 base and J by 7 bases. The CDR3 extends over 15 amino acids. Germline CDR1 is SGHTA and CDR2 is FQGNSA. The source of the sample is a study of blood T cell repertoires in COVID-19. Original data processing: Reference gene primer amplification gave estimated nucleated cell counts. Clones were read by immunoSEQ multiplex PCR, and TCRdb kept only the in-frame ones, dropping some. V and J calls and clone size are given by that table; D and trimming were obtained from the DNA. The sample yields a few hundred thousand clones, 87% seen once.

The chain uses TRBV7-2 and TRBJ1-2; 7 bases map to TRBD1. This sequence was found in a man between 18 and 29 years old with active or convalescent COVID-19. Sequenced sample: peripheral blood. CDR3 sequence: CASSLELGGAGGYTF. The CDR3 coding sequence is TGTGCCAGCAGCTTAGAATTAGGGGGCGCCGGTGGCTACACCTTC.